These T cell receptor beta chains were read from a single sample in a study of T cells after yellow fever vaccination. From the 5' RACE reads, TCRdb called clonotypes with MiXCR, one entry per CDR3 protein. Of 500,000 to 650,000 distinct CDR3 sequences in the sample, around 12% were seen once. The starting material was PBMCs, obtained on the day of the yellow fever booster vaccination. These receptors were obtained from a man aged 25-45 years who received the YFV17D yellow fever vaccine. Each CDR3 is given with its conserved first and last residue. The D gene is left open where the match is weak. The size entry is marked missing in some rows and otherwise reads once, few, many or a size class.

j_call	d_call	v_call	clone_size	cdr3_aa	cdr3_nt
TRBJ2-1	TRBD2	TRBV4-2	few	CASSQDGTNSYNEQFF	TGTGCCAGCAGCCAAGATGGGACTAACTCCTACAATGAGCAGTTCTTC
TRBJ2-5	NA	TRBV5-1	NA	CASSLEAVETQYF	TGCGCCAGCAGCTTGGAGGCAGTTGAGACCCAGTACTTC
TRBJ2-7	TRBD1	TRBV29-1	NA	CSVGPGQGSYEQYF	TGCAGCGTTGGGCCGGGACAGGGGAGCTACGAGCAGTACTTC
TRBJ2-1	NA	TRBV6-5	NA	CASSNLAFNEQFF	TGTGCCAGCAGTAACCTAGCGTTCAATGAGCAGTTCTTC
TRBJ2-4	TRBD2	TRBV2	NA	CASSVPSGAKNIQYF	TGTGCCAGCAGTGTTCCTAGCGGAGCCAAAAACATTCAGTACTTC
TRBJ2-7	NA	TRBV7-2	few	CASSLDPIYEQYF	TGTGCCAGCAGCTTAGATCCAATCTACGAGCAGTACTTC
TRBJ2-2	NA	TRBV3-1	few	CASSQEPLTGELFF	TGTGCCAGCAGCCAAGAGCCCCTAACCGGGGAGCTGTTTTTT
TRBJ2-7	NA	TRBV30	few	CAWSWVGNEEQYF	TGTGCCTGGAGCTGGGTAGGGAATGAGGAGCAGTACTTC
TRBJ2-3	TRBD1	TRBV20-1	NA	CCARVRRQGPTDTQYF	TGCTGTGCTAGAGTAAGAAGACAGGGACCTACAGATACGCAGTATTTT
TRBJ2-5	NA	TRBV4-3	NA	CAPIRGRSWETQYF	TGCGCCCCCATCCGGGGGCGTTCTTGGGAGACCCAGTACTTC
TRBJ2-7	TRBD1	TRBV12-3/TRBV12-4	many	CASSSGQGAYEQYF	TGTGCCAGCAGTTCGGGACAGGGCGCCTACGAGCAGTACTTC
TRBJ2-5	NA	TRBV19	few	CASSGGIGLETQYF	TGTGCCAGTAGTGGCGGAATTGGGTTGGAGACCCAGTACTTC
TRBJ1-1	NA	TRBV19	NA	CASSVLGTEAFF	TGTGCCAGTAGTGTCCTGGGGACTGAAGCTTTCTTT
TRBJ1-1	TRBD1	TRBV10-1	few	CARFRGLF	TGCGCCCGTTTCAGGGGGCTTTTT
TRBJ2-5	NA	TRBV28	NA	CASSYPPDRFQETQYF	TGTGCCAGCAGTTACCCCCCCGACAGGTTCCAAGAGACCCAGTACTTC
TRBJ2-7	NA	TRBV7-8	many	CASTTWVANSAYEQYF	TGTGCCAGCACAACCTGGGTGGCTAATTCTGCCTACGAGCAGTACTTC
TRBJ2-1	TRBD2	TRBV7-6	few	CASTSSGGRAYNEQFF	TGTGCCAGCACCTCCTCGGGGGGAAGGGCCTACAATGAGCAGTTCTTC
TRBJ2-6	NA	TRBV29-1	few	CSVVDKGGANVLTF	TGCAGCGTTGTGGACAAGGGAGGGGCCAACGTCCTGACTTTC
TRBJ2-5	NA	TRBV7-2	NA	CASSFGPGRTQYF	TGTGCCAGCAGCTTTGGTCCAGGGCGGACCCAGTACTTC
TRBJ2-3	NA	TRBV11-2	few	CASSSPIFRDIGSDTQYF	TGTGCCAGCAGCTCCCCTATTTTCAGGGATATTGGTTCAGATACGCAGTATTTT
TRBJ2-5	NA	TRBV23-1	NA	CATVGCWDRETQYF	TGCGCCACTGTAGGGTGTTGGGATAGAGAGACCCAGTACTTC
TRBJ2-3	NA	TRBV5-6	NA	CASGLFTDTQYF	TGTGCCAGCGGACTATTCACAGATACGCAGTATTTT
TRBJ2-7	TRBD1	TRBV7-2	NA	CASSSPFGTGRYEQYF	TGTGCCAGCAGCTCCCCCTTTGGGACAGGTCGATACGAGCAGTACTTC
TRBJ2-7	NA	TRBV4-1	NA	CASSQVGRADRYEQYF	TGCGCCAGCAGCCAAGTAGGAAGAGCGGACCGCTACGAGCAGTACTTC
TRBJ2-5	TRBD2	TRBV3-1	few	CASSQEELAGQETQYF	TGTGCCAGCAGCCAAGAAGAGTTAGCGGGACAAGAGACCCAGTACTTC
TRBJ2-2	TRBD1	TRBV19	few	CASSLGQGSLLTGELFF	TGTGCCAGTAGTCTCGGACAGGGCTCCCTCCTCACCGGGGAGCTGTTTTTT
TRBJ1-2	NA	TRBV5-1	many	CASSLAGNYGYTF	TGCGCCAGCAGCTTGGCCGGCAACTATGGCTACACCTTC
TRBJ1-6	TRBD1	TRBV9	few	CASSASGQALSYNSPLHF	TGTGCCAGCAGCGCTTCGGGACAGGCTCTCTCCTATAATTCACCCCTCCACTTT
TRBJ1-2	TRBD1	TRBV5-1	NA	CASSLQGASYTF	TGCGCCAGCAGCTTACAGGGGGCTAGCTACACCTTC
TRBJ1-2	NA	TRBV2	NA	CASSLLGGPGYGYTF	TGTGCCAGCAGTCTGCTGGGGGGGCCCGGCTATGGCTACACCTTC
TRBJ2-3	NA	TRBV5-1	few	CASSLAGRITDTQYF	TGCGCCAGCAGCTTGGCTGGGAGGATCACAGATACGCAGTATTTT
TRBJ2-3	TRBD2	TRBV12-3/TRBV12-4	NA	CASSPGTSGTLVDTQYF	TGTGCCAGCAGCCCCGGGACTAGCGGAACCTTGGTAGATACGCAGTATTTT
TRBJ2-1	TRBD2	TRBV9	NA	CASSASPGTSGYNEQFF	TGTGCCAGCAGCGCAAGCCCCGGGACTAGCGGGTACAATGAGCAGTTCTTC
TRBJ1-2	NA	TRBV5-1	NA	CASSLGNLDYGYTF	TGCGCCAGCAGCTTGGGAAATTTGGACTATGGCTACACCTTC
TRBJ1-1	TRBD1	TRBV6-5	NA	CASWTGRAGAFF	TGTGCCAGCTGGACAGGGAGGGCCGGGGCTTTCTTT
TRBJ2-7	TRBD1	TRBV20-1	NA	CSAVDRVPYEQYF	TGCAGTGCTGTGGACAGGGTCCCCTACGAGCAGTACTTC
TRBJ2-7	NA	TRBV10-3	few	CAIRGVGPYEQYF	TGTGCCATCAGGGGAGTTGGCCCTTACGAGCAGTACTTC
TRBJ2-7	NA	TRBV11-2	NA	CASSAGMQEQYF	TGTGCCAGCAGCGCAGGTATGCAGGAGCAGTACTTC
TRBJ2-1	NA	TRBV12-3/TRBV12-4	few	CASSGGETHNEQFF	TGTGCCAGCAGTGGAGGTGAGACCCACAATGAGCAGTTCTTC
TRBJ2-1	TRBD1	TRBV7-3	few	CASSQTGGNNEQFF	TGTGCCAGCAGCCAGACAGGGGGGAACAATGAGCAGTTCTTC
TRBJ2-7	NA	TRBV14	few	CASSPLMEHEQYF	TGTGCCAGCAGTCCATTAATGGAACACGAGCAGTACTTC
TRBJ2-3	NA	TRBV4-3	NA	CASSLSDRADTQYF	TGCGCCAGCAGCCTCTCGGACCGGGCAGATACGCAGTATTTT
TRBJ2-1	NA	TRBV3-1	few	CASSQGGTLSYNEQFF	TGTGCCAGCAGCCAAGGCGGGACCCTATCCTACAATGAGCAGTTCTTC
TRBJ1-4	NA	TRBV20-1	NA	CSARDLVRNEKLFF	TGCAGTGCTAGAGATCTGGTACGGAATGAAAAACTGTTTTTT
TRBJ2-5	TRBD1	TRBV6-5	few	CASSTRDSPEETQYF	TGTGCCAGCAGTACTCGGGACAGCCCCGAGGAGACCCAGTACTTC
TRBJ2-5	NA	TRBV7-9	few	CASSLALPTRKETQYF	TGTGCCAGCAGCTTAGCGCTTCCGACCCGAAAAGAGACCCAGTACTTC
TRBJ2-2	TRBD1	TRBV12-3/TRBV12-4	NA	CASKRDRVIDTGELFF	TGTGCCAGCAAACGGGACAGGGTGATTGACACCGGGGAGCTGTTTTTT
TRBJ2-3	NA	TRBV7-3	NA	CASSPRSELDTQYF	TGTGCCAGCAGCCCCCGTTCCGAGTTAGATACGCAGTATTTT
TRBJ2-1	NA	TRBV29-1	few	CSVEDGELADTNEQFF	TGCAGCGTTGAAGATGGAGAATTAGCGGACACTAATGAGCAGTTCTTC
TRBJ2-3	NA	TRBV7-2	few	CASSLVGLVDTQYF	TGTGCCAGCAGCTTAGTGGGACTGGTAGATACGCAGTATTTT
TRBJ1-2	TRBD1	TRBV6-1	few	CASSEAGQGYTF	TGTGCCAGCAGTGAAGCAGGACAGGGGTACACCTTC
TRBJ2-5	NA	TRBV12-3/TRBV12-4	many	CASGRRGAETQYF	TGTGCCAGCGGGCGTAGGGGGGCGGAGACCCAGTACTTC
TRBJ2-3	TRBD2	TRBV4-1	NA	CASSQVSGSSLWDTQYF	TGCGCCAGCAGCCAAGTAAGCGGGAGTTCACTCTGGGATACGCAGTATTTT